The 9 T cell receptor beta chains presented below share a single source sample, sequenced in a study of blood T cell repertoires in COVID-19. The method was immunoSEQ multiplex PCR; TCRdb's version includes in-frame clones alone and lacks a portion of them. The sample has under 300,000 clones, about 88% seen once. The sequenced sample consisted of peripheral blood. Receptors were obtained from a woman in her thirties or forties who had recovered from COVID-19.

V gene TRBV6-1 combines with J gene TRBJ2-7, with TRBD1 matching over 8 bases. CDR3 length: 18 residues. CDR1 MNHNS and CDR2 SASEGT come from the germline V gene. V shed 0 bases and J 9 bases; nucleotides not matched to a gene: 19. This CDR3 is CASSEALLTGQGHSGQYF. The DNA of the CDR3 is TGTGCCAGCAGTGAAGCACTCTTAACTGGACAGGGACACTCTGGGCAGTACTTC.

This clone occurred once. CDR3 bases: TGTGCCACCAGCGCAGAAACAGGGGGGACAGGGTGGTGGAGAGTACACGAGCAGTACTTC. This sequence encodes CATSAETGGTGWWRVHEQYF. V usage is TRBV15 and J usage is TRBJ2-7; 9 bases fit TRBD1. Germline V gene lookup returns CDR1 LNHNV and CDR2 YYDKDF (reference sequence). The CDR3 spans 20 residues. J gave up 5 bases and V 5 bases, and 25 bases lay outside the gene matches. The full variable domain, completed using reference TRBV15 and TRBJ2-7, is DAMVIQNPRYQVTQFGKPVTLSCSQTLNHNVMYWYQQKSSQAPKLLFHYYDKDFNNEADTPDNFQSRRPNTSFCFLDIRSPGLGDTAMYLCATSAETGGTGWWRVHEQYFGPGTRLTVT.

The J gene is TRBJ1-6, the V gene TRBV3-1 (or the pseudogene TRBV3-2), with D uncertain. Germline V gene sequence: CDR1 LGHDT, CDR2 YNNKEL (reference sequence). The CDR3 spans 13 residues. Between the trimmed V and J ends, which lost 4 bases and 8 bases, there was a span of 9 bases. The CDR3 region has the DNA TGTGCCAGCAGCCCTGGTGGAGATTCACCCCTCCACTTT. As protein: CASSPGGDSPLHF.

The CDR3 is CASSNHDRPSSYEQYF. The CDR3 DNA follows: TGTGCCAGCAGCAACCACGACAGGCCTAGCTCCTACGAGCAGTACTTC. The V call is TRBV21-1, the J call TRBJ2-7; the D call in the table, TRBD1, was not verified against the DNA. TRBV21-1 has pseudogene status. This CDR3 comprises 16 residues.

Concerning this clone itself: The sample holds other DNA sequences that translate to the same CDR3. The J gene is TRBJ1-6, the V gene TRBV18, with 7 bases identical to TRBD1. The CDR3 is 14 amino acids. With 1 base clipped from V and 9 bases from J, the junction kept 3 bases outside the gene matches. Germline CDR1 is KGHSH and CDR2 is LQKENI. CDR3 in DNA: TGTGCCAGCTCACCACAGGGGGCTGGTTCACCCCTCCACTTT. Translated, it gives CASSPQGAGSPLHF. Drawing the rest from reference TRBV18 and TRBJ1-6, the complete variable domain is NAGVMQNPRHLVRRRGQEARLRCSPMKGHSHVYWYRQLPEEGLKFMVYLQKENIIDESGMPKERFSAEFPKEGPSILRIQQVVRGDSAAYFCASSPQGAGSPLHFGNGTRLTVT.

The chain has TRBV6-5 and TRBJ2-7, with 9 bases identical to TRBD1. V shed 2 bases, J shed 1 base, and the junction held 3 bases outside the gene matches. Germline values: CDR1 MNHEY, CDR2 SVGAGI. The CDR3 is 15 amino acids. The CDR3 region has the DNA TGTGCCAGCAGTTACGATGACAGGGGGTCCTACGAGCAGTACTTC. It codes for CASSYDDRGSYEQYF.

The gene calls are TRBV6-1 and TRBJ2-7, with 9 positions matching TRBD2. CDR3 length: 16 residues. The germline V gene has CDR1 MNHNS and CDR2 SASEGT. The V and J ends lost 2 bases and 4 bases, in that order; junction bases with no gene match: 9. CDR3: CASSEMRREGPYEQYF. The CDR3 DNA follows: TGTGCCAGCAGTGAAATGAGGCGGGAGGGCCCTTACGAGCAGTACTTC.

This chain connects TRBV5-4 to TRBJ2-3; 10 bases are a match to TRBD1. The CDR3 has 15 amino acids. Germline loops: CDR1 SGHNT, CDR2 YYREEE (reference sequence). After removal of 4 bases from V and 6 bases from J, the junction contained 8 bases not matched to a gene. CDR3 nucleotide sequence: TGTGCCAGCAGCACGGCGACAGGGGGCGCCGATACGCAGTATTTT. It yields the protein CASSTATGGADTQYF.

The chain links TRBV5-4 to TRBJ2-5; 8 nucleotides align to TRBD1. This CDR3 spans 14 amino acids. With 0 bases clipped from V and 3 bases from J, the junction kept 1 base outside the gene matches. CDR1 is SGHNT, CDR2 YYREEE, per germline (reference sequence). CDR3 region: CASSLGDRKETQYF. CDR3 nucleotides: TGTGCCAGCAGCTTGGGGGACAGGAAAGAGACCCAGTACTTC.